The next 10 T cell receptor beta chains were all read from a single sample in a study of response to subunit inactivated influenza vaccine. TCRdb re-called the RT-PCR reads through MiXCR, storing one row per CDR3 protein. The sample comprises approximately 500,000 distinct CDR3 sequences, over 10% of which are singletons, and around 12% rests with the top ten. Sequenced material: PBMCs from blood, taken roughly 46 days after vaccination. These receptors all stem from a man in his fifties who received an inactivated influenza vaccine.

V is TRBV5-5 and J is TRBJ2-1, with D perhaps being TRBD1 or TRBD2 (5 bases each). Trimming took 5 bases from V and 2 from J, leaving 17 bases between them. From germline, CDR1 is SGHKS and CDR2 YYEKEE (reference sequence). The CDR3 is 16 amino acids. The CDR3 coding sequence is TGTGCCAGCAGAAGGACCGGGACCGCCCCCTACAATGAGCAGTTCTTC. This translates into CASRRTGTAPYNEQFF.

The chain joins TRBV7-2 to TRBJ1-5; a possible D gene is TRBD1 (5 bases). Germline CDR1 and CDR2: SGHTA and FQGNSA. The CDR3 sequence is 17 residues long. V lost 0 bases, J lost 5 bases, and 17 bases lay in between. CDR3 protein: CASSLAHAPWGHQPQHF. The CDR3 region has the DNA TGTGCCAGCAGCTTAGCGCACGCACCTTGGGGACATCAGCCCCAGCATTTT. Variable domain in full (rest from reference TRBV7-2 and TRBJ1-5): GAGVSQSPSNKVTEKGKDVELRCDPISGHTALYWYRQSLGQGLEFLIYFQGNSAPDKSGLPSDRFSAERTGGSVSTLTIQRTQQEDSAVYLCASSLAHAPWGHQPQHFGDGTRLSIL.

With regard to this clonotype: One end of the junction does not line up with germline, which may come from a read error. The chain joins TRBV30 to TRBJ2-5, with D maybe TRBD2 (5 bases). The CDR3 runs to 10 residues. The germline gives CDR1 GTSNPN, CDR2 SVGIG (reference sequence). The CDR3 nucleotides read TGTGCCTGGCTCGGGGAGACCAAGTACTTC. This encodes CAWLGETKYF. The variable domain in full, with the rest retrieved from reference TRBV30 and TRBJ2-5, is SQTIHQWPATLVQPVGSPLSLECTVEGTSNPNLYWYRQAAGRGLQLLFYSVGIGQISSEVPQNLSASRPQDRQFILSSKKLLLSDSGFYLCAWLGETKYFGPGTRLLVL.

This chain links TRBV7-2 with TRBJ2-7; 12 bases line up with TRBD2. This CDR3 comprises 15 residues. Germline V gene sequence: CDR1 SGHTA, CDR2 FQGNSA. V was pared by 5 bases and J by 3 bases, with 5 bases of the junction left unmatched. The DNA for the CDR3 is TGTGCCAGCAGCACCCGACTAGCGGGGGTCTACGAGCAGTACTTC. It translates to CASSTRLAGVYEQYF.

The chain uses TRBV15 and TRBJ2-7, with 14 bases that match TRBD2. V dropped 0 bases and J dropped 3; count of bases not matched to a gene: 4. The CDR3 loop spans 17 amino acids. CDR1 LNHNV and CDR2 YYDKDF come from the germline V gene (reference sequence). CDR3 DNA sequence: TGTGCCACCAGCAGAGATAGGGGGACTAGCGGGAGCTACGAGCAGTACTTC. Translation gives CATSRDRGTSGSYEQYF. Variable domain in full (rest from reference TRBV15 and TRBJ2-7): DAMVIQNPRYQVTQFGKPVTLSCSQTLNHNVMYWYQQKSSQAPKLLFHYYDKDFNNEADTPDNFQSRRPNTSFCFLDIRSPGLGDTAMYLCATSRDRGTSGSYEQYFGPGTRLTVT.

V gene TRBV7-9 combines with J gene TRBJ2-7, with D possibly being TRBD1 (6 bases). This CDR3 is built from 14 residues. V was clipped by 6 bases and J by 5 bases, with 17 bases between them. CDR1 and CDR2 (germline): SEHNR, FQNEAQ (reference sequence). As DNA, the CDR3 is TGTGCCAGCAGTTTGGAATACAGGGTCAACGAGCAGTACTTC. Its protein product is CASSLEYRVNEQYF.

This clonotype appeared many times. The V gene is TRBV6-2 or TRBV6-3, the J gene TRBJ1-5, with D maybe TRBD1 (5 bases). V was shortened by 6 bases and J by 0 bases, with 6 bases between the two germline ends. Per the germline V gene, CDR1 is MNHEY and CDR2 is SVGEGT. The CDR3 totals 13 residues. The CDR3 is CASRDSSNQPQHF. The CDR3, as DNA: TGTGCCAGCAGAGACAGTAGCAATCAGCCCCAGCATTTT.

This clonotype was observed a handful of times. The chain has TRBV9 and TRBJ2-2; 12 bases map to TRBD2. The CDR3 totals 17 residues. J lost 1 base, V lost 3 bases, and 4 bases had no gene match. The germline V gene encodes CDR1 SGDLS and CDR2 YYNGEE. CDR3 loop: CASSARLAGVNTGELFF. Written as DNA, the CDR3 is TGTGCCAGCAGCGCCCGACTAGCGGGGGTGAACACCGGGGAGCTGTTTTTT.

Many counts were recorded for this clonotype. The CDR3 is CSVEGDYRSFF. CDR3 nucleotides: TGCAGCGTTGAGGGGGACTACCGGTCGTTCTTC. The chain couples TRBV29-1 to TRBJ2-1, with 7 bases lining up with TRBD2. The V segment lost 3 bases and the J segment 15 bases; nucleotides outside the gene matches: 8. This CDR3 is 11 amino acids long. The germline CDR1 and CDR2 sequences are SQVTM and ANQGSEA.

This clonotype was found a few times. This rearrangement joins TRBV6-1 to TRBJ1-3; D gene uncertain. The germline V and J ends were trimmed by 8 bases and 7 bases, with 6 bases remaining between them. The CDR3 contains 10 residues. Germline CDR1 reads MNHNS; CDR2 reads SASEGT. The CDR3 DNA sequence: TGTGCCAGCTTTTTGAACACCATATATTTT. This codes for CASFLNTIYF.